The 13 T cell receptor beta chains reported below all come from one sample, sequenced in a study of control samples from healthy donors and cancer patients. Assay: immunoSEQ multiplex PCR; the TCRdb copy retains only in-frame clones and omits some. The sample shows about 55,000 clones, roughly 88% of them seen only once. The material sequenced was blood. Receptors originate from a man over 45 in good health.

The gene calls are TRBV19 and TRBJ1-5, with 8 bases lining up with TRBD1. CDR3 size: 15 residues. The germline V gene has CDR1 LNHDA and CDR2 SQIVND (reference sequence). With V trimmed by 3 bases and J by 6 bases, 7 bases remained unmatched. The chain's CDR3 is CASSIDRGFIQPQHF. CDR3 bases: TGTGCCAGTAGTATCGACAGGGGATTCATTCAGCCCCAGCATTTT.

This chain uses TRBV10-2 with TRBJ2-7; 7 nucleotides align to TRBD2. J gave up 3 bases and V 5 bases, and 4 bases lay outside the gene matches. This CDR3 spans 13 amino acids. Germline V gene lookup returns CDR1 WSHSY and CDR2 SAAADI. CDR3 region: CASSTRDYYEQYF. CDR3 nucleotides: TGCGCCAGCAGTACCCGGGACTACTACGAGCAGTACTTC.

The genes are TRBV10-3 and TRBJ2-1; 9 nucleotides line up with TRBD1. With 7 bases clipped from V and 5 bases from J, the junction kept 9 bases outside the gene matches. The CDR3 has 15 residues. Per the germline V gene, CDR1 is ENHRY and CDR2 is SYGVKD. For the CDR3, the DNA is TGTGCCATCACCGTTCTACAGGGGGCAGACAATGAGCAGTTCTTC. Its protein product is CAITVLQGADNEQFF.

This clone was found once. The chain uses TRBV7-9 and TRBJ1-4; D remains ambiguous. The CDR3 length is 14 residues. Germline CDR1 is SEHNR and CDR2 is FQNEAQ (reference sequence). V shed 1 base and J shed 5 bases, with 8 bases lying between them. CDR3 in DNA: TGTGCCAGCAGCTTAGTAGGGTCCAATGAAAAACTGTTTTTT. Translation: CASSLVGSNEKLFF.

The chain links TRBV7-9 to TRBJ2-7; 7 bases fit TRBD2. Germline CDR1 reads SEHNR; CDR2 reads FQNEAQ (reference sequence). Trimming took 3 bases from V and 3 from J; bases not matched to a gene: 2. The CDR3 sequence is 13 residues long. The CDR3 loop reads CASSLGGYYEQYF. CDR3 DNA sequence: TGTGCCAGCAGCTTGGGAGGGTACTACGAGCAGTACTTC.

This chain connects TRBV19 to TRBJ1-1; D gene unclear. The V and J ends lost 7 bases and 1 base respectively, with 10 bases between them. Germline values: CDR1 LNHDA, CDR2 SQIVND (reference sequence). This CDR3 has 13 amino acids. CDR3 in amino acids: CASKDRENTEAFF. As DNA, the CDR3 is TGTGCCAGTAAAGATAGGGAGAACACTGAAGCTTTCTTT.

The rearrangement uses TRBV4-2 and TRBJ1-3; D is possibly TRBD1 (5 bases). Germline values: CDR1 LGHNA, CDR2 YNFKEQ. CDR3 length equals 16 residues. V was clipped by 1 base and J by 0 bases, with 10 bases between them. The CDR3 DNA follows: TGTGCCAGCAGCCAAGGGGCGGGGGGCTCTGGAAACACCATATATTTT. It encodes CASSQGAGGSGNTIYF.

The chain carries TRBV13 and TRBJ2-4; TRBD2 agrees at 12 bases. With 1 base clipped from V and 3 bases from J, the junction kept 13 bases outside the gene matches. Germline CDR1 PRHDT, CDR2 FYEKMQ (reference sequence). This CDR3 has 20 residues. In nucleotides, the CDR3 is TGTGCCAGCAGCTTAGAAGCCCTAGCGGGAGGGTACGGAGTCAAAAACATTCAGTACTTC. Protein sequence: CASSLEALAGGYGVKNIQYF.

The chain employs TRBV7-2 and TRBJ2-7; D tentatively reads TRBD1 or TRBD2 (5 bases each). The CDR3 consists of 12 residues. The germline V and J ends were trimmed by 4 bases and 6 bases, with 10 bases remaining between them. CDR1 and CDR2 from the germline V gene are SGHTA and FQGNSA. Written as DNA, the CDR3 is TGTGCCAGCAGCTCCCTGGGGGTCGAGCAGTACTTC. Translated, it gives CASSSLGVEQYF.

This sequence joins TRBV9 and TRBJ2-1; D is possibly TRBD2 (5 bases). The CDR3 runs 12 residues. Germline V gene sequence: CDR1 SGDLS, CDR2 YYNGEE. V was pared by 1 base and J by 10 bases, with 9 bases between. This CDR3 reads CASSVWGDEQFF. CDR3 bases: TGTGCCAGCAGCGTATGGGGAGACGAGCAGTTCTTC.

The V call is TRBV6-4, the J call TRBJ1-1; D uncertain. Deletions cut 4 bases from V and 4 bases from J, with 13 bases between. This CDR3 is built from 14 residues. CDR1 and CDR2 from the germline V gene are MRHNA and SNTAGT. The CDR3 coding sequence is TGTGCCAGCAGTGTGGAATCGGTGGCCACTGAAGCTTTCTTT. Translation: CASSVESVATEAFF.

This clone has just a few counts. CDR3 amino acids: CASSSYRETSNQPQHF. CDR3 coding DNA: TGTGCCAGCAGTTCTTACAGGGAAACGAGCAATCAGCCCCAGCATTTT. This rearrangement joins TRBV28 to TRBJ1-5; D might be TRBD1 (6 bases). CDR1 and CDR2 (germline): MDHEN, SYDVKM. The CDR3 length is 16 residues. V lost 4 bases and J 1 base, leaving 14 bases between the germline ends.

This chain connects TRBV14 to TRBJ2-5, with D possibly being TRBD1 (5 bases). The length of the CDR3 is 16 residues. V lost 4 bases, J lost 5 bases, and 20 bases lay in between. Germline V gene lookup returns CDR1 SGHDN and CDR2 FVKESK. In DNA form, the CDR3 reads TGTGCCAGCAGCCCCAGGGTCATGCCCGCGGCGGAGACCCAGTACTTC. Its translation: CASSPRVMPAAETQYF.